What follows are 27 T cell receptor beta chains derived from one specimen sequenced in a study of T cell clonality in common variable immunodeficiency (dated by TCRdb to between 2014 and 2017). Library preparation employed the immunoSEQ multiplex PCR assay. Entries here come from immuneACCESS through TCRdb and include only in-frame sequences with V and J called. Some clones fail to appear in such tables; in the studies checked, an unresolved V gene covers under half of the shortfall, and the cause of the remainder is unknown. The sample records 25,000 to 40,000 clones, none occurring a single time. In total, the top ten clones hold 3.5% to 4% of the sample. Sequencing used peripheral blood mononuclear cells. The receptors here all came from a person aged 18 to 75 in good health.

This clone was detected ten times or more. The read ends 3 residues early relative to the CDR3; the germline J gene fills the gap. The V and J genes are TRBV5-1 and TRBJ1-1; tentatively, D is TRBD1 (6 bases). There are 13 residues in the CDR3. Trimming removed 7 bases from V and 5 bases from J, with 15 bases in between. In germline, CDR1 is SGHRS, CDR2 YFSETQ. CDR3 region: CASGEQGNTEAFF. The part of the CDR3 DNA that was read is TGCGCCAGCGGCGAACAGGGAAATACTGAA.

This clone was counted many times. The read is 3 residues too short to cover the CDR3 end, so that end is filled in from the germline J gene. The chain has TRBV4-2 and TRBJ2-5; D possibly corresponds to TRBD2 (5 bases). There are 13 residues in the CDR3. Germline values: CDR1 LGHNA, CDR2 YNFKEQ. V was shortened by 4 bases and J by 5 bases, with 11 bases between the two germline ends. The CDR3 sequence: CASSPTPGETQYF. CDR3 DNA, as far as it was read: TGTGCCAGCAGCCCGACCCCGGGGGAGACC.

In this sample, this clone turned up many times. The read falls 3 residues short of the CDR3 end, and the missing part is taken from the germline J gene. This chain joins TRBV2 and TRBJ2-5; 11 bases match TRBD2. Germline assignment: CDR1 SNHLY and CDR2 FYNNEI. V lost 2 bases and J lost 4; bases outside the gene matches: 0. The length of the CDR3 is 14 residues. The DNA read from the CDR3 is TGTGCCAGCAGTGAAACTAGCGGGAGAGAGACC. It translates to CASSETSGRET. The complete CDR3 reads CASSETSGRETQYF. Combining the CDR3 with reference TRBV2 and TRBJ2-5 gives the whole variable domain EPEVTQTPSHQVTQMGQEVILRCVPISNHLYFYWYRQILGQKVEFLVSFYNNEISEKSEIFDDQFSVERPDGSNFTLKIRSTKLEDSAMYFCASSETSGRETQYFGPGTRLLVL.

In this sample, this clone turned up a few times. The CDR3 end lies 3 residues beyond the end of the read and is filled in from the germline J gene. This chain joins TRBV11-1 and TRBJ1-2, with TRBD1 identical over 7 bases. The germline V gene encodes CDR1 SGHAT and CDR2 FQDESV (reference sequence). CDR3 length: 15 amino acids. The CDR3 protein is CASSLEPTGFYDYTF. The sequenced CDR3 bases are TGTGCCAGCAGTTTGGAACCGACAGGGTTTTACGAC.

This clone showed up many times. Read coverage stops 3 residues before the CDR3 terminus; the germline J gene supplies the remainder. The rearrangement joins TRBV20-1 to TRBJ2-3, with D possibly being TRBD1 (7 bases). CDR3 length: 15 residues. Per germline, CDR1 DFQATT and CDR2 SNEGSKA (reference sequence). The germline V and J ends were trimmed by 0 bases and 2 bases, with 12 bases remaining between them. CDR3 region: CSARDAGQPTDTQYF. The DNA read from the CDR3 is TGCAGTGCTAGAGATGCGGGACAGCCCACAGATACG.

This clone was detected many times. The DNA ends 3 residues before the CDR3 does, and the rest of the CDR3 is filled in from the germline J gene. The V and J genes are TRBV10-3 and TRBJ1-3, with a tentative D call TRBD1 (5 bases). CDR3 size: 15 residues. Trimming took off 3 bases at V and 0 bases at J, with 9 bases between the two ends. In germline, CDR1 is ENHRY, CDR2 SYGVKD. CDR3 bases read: TGTGCCATCAGTGATACAGGAAACTCTGGAAACACC. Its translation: CAISDTGNSGNT. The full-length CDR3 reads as CAISDTGNSGNTIYF.

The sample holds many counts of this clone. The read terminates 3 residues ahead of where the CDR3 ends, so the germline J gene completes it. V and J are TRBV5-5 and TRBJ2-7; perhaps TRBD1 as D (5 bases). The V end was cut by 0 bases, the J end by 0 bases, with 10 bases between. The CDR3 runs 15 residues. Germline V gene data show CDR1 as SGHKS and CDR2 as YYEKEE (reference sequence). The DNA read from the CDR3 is TGTGCCAGCAGCTTGGTGGCAGGGTTCTCCTACGAG. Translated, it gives CASSLVAGFSYE. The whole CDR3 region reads CASSLVAGFSYEQYF.

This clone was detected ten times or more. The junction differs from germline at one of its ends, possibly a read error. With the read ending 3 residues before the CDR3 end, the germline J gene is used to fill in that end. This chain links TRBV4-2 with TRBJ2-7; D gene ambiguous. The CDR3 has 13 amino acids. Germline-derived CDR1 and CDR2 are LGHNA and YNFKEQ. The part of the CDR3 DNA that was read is TGCGCCAGCAGCCGAAGCGCATACTACGAG. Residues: CASSRSAYYE. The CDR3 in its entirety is CASSRSAYYEQYF.

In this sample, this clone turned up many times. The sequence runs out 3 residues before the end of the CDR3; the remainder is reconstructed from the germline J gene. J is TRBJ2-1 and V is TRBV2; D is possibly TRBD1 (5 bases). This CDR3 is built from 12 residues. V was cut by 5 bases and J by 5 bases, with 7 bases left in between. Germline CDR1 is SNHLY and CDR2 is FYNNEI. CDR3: CASSRQNNEQFF. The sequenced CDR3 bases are TGTGCCAGCAGTAGACAGAACAATGAG.

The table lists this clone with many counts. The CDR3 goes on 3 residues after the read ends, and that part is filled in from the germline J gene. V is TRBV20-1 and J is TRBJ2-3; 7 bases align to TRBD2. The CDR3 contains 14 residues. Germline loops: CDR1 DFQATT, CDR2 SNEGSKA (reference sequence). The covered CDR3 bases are TGCAGTACCCGACTAGCTCGAGGGCGAGAGACG. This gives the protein CSTRLARGRET. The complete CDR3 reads CSTRLARGRETQYF.

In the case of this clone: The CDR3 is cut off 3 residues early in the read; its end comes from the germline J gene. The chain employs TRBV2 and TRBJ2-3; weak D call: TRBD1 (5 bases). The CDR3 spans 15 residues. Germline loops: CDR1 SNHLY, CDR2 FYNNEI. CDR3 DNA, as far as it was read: TGTGCCAGCAGTGAAGACCAGGGCGGCAATCAGCCG. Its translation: CASSEDQGGNQP. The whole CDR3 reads CASSEDQGGNQPQYF.

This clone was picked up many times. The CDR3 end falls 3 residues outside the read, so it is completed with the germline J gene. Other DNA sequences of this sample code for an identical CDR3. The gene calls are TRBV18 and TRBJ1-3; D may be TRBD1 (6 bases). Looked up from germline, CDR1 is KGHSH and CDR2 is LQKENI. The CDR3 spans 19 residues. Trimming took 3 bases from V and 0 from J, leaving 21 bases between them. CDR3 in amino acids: CASSPPRQDRIGSGNTIYF. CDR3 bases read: TGTGCCAGCTCACCGCCACGACAGGATAGAATCGGCTCTGGAAACACC.

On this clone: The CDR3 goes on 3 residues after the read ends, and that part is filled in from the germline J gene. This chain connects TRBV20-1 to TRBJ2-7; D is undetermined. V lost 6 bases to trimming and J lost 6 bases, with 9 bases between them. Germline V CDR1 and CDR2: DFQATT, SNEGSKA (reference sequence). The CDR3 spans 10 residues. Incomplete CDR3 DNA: TGCAGTGCCTCTATACGCGAG. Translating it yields CSASIRE. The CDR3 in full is CSASIREQYF.

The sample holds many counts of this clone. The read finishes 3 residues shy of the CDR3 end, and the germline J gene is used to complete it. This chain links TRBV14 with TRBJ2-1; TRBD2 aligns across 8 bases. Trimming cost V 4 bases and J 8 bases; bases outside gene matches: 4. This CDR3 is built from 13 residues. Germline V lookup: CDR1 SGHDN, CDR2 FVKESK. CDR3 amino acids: CASSLGLAYEQFF. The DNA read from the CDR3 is TGTGCCAGCAGCCTCGGACTAGCCTATGAG.

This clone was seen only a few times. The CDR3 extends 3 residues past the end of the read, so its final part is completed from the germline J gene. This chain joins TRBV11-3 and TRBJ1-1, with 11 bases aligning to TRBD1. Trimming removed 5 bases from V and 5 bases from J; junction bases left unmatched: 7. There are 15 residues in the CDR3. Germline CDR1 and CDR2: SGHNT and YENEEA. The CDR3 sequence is CASSQGQGVGTEAFF. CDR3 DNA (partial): TGTGCCAGCAGCCAGGGACAGGGGGTCGGAACTGAA.

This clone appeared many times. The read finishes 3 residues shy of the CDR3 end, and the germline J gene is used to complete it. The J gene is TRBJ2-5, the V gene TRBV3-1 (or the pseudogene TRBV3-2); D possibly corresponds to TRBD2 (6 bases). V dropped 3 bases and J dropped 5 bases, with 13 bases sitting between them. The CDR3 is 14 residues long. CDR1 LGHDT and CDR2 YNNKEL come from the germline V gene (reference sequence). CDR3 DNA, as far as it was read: TGTGCCAGCAGCCAGCCAAGGGCGGGGGAGACC. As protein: CASSQPRAGET. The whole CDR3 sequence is CASSQPRAGETQYF.

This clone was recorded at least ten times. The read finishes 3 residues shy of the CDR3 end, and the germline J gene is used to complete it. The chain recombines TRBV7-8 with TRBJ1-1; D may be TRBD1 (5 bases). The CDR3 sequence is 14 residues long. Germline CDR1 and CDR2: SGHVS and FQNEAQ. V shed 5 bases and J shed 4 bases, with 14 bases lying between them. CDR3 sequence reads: CASSLREGSTEAFF. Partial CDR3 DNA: TGTGCCAGCAGCCTCCGAGAGGGGAGCACTGAA.

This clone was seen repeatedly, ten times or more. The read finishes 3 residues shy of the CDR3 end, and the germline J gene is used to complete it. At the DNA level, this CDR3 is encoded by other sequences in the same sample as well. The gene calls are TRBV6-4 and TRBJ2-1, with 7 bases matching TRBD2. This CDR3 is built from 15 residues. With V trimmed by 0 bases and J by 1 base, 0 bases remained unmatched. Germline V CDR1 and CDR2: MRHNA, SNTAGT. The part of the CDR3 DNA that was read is TGTGCCAGCAGTGACTCAGCGGGATCCTACAATGAG. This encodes CASSDSAGSYNE. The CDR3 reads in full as CASSDSAGSYNEQFF.

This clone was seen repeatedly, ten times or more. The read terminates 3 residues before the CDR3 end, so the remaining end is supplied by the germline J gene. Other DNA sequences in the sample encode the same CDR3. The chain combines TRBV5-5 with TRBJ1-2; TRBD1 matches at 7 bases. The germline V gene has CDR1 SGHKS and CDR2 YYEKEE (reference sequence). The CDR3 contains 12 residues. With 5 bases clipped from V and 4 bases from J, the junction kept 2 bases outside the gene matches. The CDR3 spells CASSTGVYGYTF. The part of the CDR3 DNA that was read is TGTGCCAGCAGTACAGGGGTCTATGGC.

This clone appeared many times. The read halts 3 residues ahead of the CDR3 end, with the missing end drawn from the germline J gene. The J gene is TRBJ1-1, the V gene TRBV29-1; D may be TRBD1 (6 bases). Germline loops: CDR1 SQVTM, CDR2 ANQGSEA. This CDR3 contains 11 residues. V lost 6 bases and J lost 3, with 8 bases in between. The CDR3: CSVDRHTEAFF. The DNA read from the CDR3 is TGCAGCGTCGACAGGCACACTGAA.

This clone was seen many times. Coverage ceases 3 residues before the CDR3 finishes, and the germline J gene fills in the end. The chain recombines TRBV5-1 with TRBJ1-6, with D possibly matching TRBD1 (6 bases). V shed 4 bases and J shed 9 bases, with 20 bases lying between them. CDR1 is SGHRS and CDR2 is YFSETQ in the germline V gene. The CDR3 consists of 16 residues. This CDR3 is CASSPLMEGRGSPLHF. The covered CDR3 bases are TGCGCCAGCAGCCCTTTGATGGAGGGCAGGGGTTCACCC.

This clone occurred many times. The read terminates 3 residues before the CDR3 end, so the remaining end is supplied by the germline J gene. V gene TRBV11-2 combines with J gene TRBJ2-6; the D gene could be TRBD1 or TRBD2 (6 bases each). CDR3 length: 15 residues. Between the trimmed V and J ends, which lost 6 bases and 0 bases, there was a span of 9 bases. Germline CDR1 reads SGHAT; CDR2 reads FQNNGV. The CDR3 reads CASRGGGSGANVLTF. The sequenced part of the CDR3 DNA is TGTGCCAGCAGAGGAGGGGGCTCTGGGGCCAACGTC.

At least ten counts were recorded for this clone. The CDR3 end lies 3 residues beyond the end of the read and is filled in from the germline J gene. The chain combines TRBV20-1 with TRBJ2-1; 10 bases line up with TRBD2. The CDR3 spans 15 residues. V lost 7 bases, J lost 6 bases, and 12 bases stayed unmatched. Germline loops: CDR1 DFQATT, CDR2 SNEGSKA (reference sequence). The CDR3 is CSVPGGTSAVNEQFF. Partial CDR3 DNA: TGCAGTGTTCCTGGCGGGACTAGCGCTGTCAATGAG.

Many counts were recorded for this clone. Partial CDR3 DNA: TGTGCCAGCTCACCTCAGGGCACCTACGAG. It encodes CASSPQGTYE. The complete CDR3 reads CASSPQGTYEQYF. The gene calls are TRBV18 and TRBJ2-7; D is perhaps TRBD1 (5 bases). The DNA ends 3 residues before the CDR3 does, and the rest of the CDR3 is filled in from the germline J gene. Germline lookup yields CDR1 KGHSH and CDR2 LQKENI. The CDR3 loop spans 13 amino acids. Trimming took 3 bases from V and 2 from J, leaving 8 bases between them.

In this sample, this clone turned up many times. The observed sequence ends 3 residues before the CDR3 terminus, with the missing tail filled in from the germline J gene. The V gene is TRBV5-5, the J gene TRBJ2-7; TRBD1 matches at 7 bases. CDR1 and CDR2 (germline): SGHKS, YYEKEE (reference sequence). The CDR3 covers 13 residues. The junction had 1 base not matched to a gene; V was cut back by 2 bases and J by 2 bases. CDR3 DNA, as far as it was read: TGTGCCAGCAGCTTAACAGGGGCCTACGAG. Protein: CASSLTGAYE. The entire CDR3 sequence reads CASSLTGAYEQYF.

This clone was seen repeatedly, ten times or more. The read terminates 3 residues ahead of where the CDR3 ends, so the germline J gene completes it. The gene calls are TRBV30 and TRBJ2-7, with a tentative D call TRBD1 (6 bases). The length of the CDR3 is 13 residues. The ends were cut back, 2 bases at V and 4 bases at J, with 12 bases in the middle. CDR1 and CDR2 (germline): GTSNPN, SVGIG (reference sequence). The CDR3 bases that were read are TGTGCCTGGAGTCCAGGGGCGAGGTACGAG. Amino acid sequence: CAWSPGARYE. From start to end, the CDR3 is CAWSPGARYEQYF.

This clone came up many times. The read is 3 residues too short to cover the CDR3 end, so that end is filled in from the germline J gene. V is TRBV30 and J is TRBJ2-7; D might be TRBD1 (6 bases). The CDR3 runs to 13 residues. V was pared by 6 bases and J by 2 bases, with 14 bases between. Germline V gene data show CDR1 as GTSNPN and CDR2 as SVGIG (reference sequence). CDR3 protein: CACQGTFTYEQYF. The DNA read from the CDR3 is TGTGCCTGCCAGGGGACGTTTACCTACGAG.